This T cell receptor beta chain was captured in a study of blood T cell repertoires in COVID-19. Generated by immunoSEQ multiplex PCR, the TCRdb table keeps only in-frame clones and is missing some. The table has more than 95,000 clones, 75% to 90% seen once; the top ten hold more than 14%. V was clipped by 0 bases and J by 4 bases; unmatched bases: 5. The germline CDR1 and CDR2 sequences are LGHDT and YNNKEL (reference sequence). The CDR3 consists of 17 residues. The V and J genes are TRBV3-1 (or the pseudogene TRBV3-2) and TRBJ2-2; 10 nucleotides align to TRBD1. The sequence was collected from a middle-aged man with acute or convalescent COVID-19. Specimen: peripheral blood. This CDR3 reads CASSQDVRDRGTGELFF. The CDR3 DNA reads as TGTGCCAGCAGCCAAGACGTCCGGGACAGGGGCACCGGGGAGCTGTTTTTT.